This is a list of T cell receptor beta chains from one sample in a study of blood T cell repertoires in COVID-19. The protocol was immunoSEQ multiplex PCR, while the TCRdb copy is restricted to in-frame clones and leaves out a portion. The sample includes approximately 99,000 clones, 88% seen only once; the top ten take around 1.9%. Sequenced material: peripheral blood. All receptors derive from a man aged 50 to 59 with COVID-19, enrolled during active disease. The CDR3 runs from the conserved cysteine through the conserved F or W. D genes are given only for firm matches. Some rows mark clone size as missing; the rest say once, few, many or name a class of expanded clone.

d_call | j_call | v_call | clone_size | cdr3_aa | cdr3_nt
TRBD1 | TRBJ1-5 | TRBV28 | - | CASSSTSNDRGINQPQHF | TGTGCCAGCAGTTCCACCTCAAACGACAGGGGGATCAATCAGCCCCAGCATTTT
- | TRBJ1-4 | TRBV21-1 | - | CASKRGFATNEKLFF | TGTGCCAGCAAAAGGGGGTTTGCAACTAATGAAAAACTGTTTTTT
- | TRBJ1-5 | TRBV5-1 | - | CASSLAGNQPQHF | TGCGCCAGCAGCTTGGCGGGGAATCAGCCCCAGCATTTT
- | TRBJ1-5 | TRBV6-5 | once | CASSSYRNQPQHF | TGTGCCAGCAGTTCTTACCGGAATCAGCCCCAGCATTTT
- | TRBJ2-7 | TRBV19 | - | CASSIRLDYEQYF | TGTGCCAGTAGTATACGACTAGATTACGAGCAGTACTTC
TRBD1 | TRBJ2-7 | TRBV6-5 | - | CASSYDRVAYEQYF | TGTGCCAGCAGTTACGACAGGGTCGCTTATGAGCAGTACTTC
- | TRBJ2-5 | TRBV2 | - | CASSTAQMKETQYF | TGTGCCAGCAGTACTGCACAGATGAAGGAGACCCAGTACTTC
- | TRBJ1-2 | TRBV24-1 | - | CATSNTGYGYTF | TGTGCCACCAGTAACACGGGGTATGGCTACACCTTC
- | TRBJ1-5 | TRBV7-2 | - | CASRRDSPNQPQHF | TGTGCCAGCAGACGAGACAGCCCGAATCAGCCCCAGCATTTT
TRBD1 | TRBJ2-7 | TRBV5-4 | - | CASSQGAEEQYF | TGTGCCAGCAGTCAGGGGGCAGAAGAGCAGTACTTC
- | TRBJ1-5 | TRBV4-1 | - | CASSLRGGGEPQHF | TGCGCCAGCAGCCTCAGAGGAGGGGGGGAGCCCCAGCATTTT
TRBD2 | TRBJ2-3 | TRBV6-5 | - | CASTLTSGVSDTQYF | TGTGCCAGCACTCTGACTAGCGGGGTTTCAGATACGCAGTATTTT
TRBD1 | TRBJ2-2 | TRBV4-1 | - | CASSQWDRETGELFF | TGCGCCAGCAGCCAATGGGACAGGGAAACCGGGGAGCTGTTTTTT
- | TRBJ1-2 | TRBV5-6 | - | CASSLWQGLGGYTF | TGTGCCAGCAGCTTGTGGCAGGGGCTCGGTGGCTACACCTTC
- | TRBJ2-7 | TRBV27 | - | CASRYQGSYEQYF | TGTGCCAGCAGATATCAGGGTTCCTACGAGCAGTACTTC
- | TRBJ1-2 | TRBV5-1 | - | CASRLTGGYGYTF | TGCGCCAGCAGACTGACCGGGGGCTATGGCTACACCTTC
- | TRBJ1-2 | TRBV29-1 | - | CSVEMPPGQITYGYTF | TGCAGCGTTGAAATGCCCCCAGGCCAAATAACCTATGGCTACACCTTC
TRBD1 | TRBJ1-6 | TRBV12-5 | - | CASGLDRGPLHF | TGTGCTAGTGGTTTGGACAGGGGCCCTCTCCACTTT
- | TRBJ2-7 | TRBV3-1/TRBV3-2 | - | CASSQRQIGQYF | TGTGCCAGCAGCCAACGTCAAATCGGGCAGTACTTC
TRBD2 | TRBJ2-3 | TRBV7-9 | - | CASSPSGGGTTDTQYF | TGTGCCAGCAGCCCAAGCGGCGGGGGGACTACAGATACGCAGTATTTT
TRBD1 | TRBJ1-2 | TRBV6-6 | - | CASSYLGQGFDGYTF | TGTGCCAGCAGTTACTTGGGACAGGGGTTTGATGGCTACACCTTC
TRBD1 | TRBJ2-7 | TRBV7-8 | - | CASSLTGKGYEQYF | TGTGCCAGCAGCTTGACAGGGAAAGGCTACGAGCAGTACTTC
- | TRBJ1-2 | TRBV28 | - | CASSSGTRFDYGYTF | TGTGCCAGCAGTTCCGGGACAAGGTTCGACTATGGCTACACCTTC
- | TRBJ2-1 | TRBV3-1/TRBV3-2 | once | CASSQGGRVLGNEQFF | TGTGCCAGCAGCCAAGGGGGCAGGGTACTGGGCAATGAGCAGTTCTTC
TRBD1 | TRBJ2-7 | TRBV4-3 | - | CASSRMAGGWEQYF | TGCGCCAGCAGCCGCATGGCAGGGGGCTGGGAGCAGTACTTC
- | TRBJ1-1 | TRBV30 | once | CAWSEIGVGLNTEAFF | TGTGCCTGGAGCGAAATCGGAGTGGGGCTGAACACTGAAGCTTTCTTT
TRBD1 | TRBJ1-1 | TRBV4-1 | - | CASSSFYLQGTNTEAFF | TGCGCCAGCAGCTCTTTTTATTTACAGGGGACTAACACTGAAGCTTTCTTT
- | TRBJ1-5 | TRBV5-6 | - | CASSLKRERINQPQHF | TGTGCCAGCAGCTTGAAAAGGGAGAGGATCAATCAGCCCCAGCATTTT
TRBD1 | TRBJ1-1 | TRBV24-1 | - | CATSGNRGRKTEAFF | TGTGCCACCAGTGGGAACAGGGGGCGGAAGACTGAAGCTTTCTTT
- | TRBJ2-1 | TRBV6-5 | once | CASRLDSYSYNEQFF | TGTGCCAGCAGACTAGACTCTTACTCCTACAATGAGCAGTTCTTC
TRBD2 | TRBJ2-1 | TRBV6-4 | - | CASSDSGGARNNEQFF | TGTGCCAGCAGTGATAGCGGGGGGGCCCGAAACAATGAGCAGTTCTTC
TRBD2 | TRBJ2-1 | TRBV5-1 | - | CASSPEAGTRSVNEQFF | TGCGCCAGCAGCCCAGAAGCCGGGACTAGGTCAGTGAATGAGCAGTTCTTC
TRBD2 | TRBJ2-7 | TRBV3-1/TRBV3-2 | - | CASSRAGGREQYF | TGTGCCAGCAGCCGGGCGGGGGGGCGCGAGCAGTACTTC
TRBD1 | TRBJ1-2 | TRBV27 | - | CASSIRQGNGYTF | TGTGCCAGCAGTATACGACAGGGGAACGGCTACACCTTC
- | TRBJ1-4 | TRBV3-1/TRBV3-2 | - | CASSQAVVPEASEKLFF | TGTGCCAGCAGCCAAGCGGTGGTCCCGGAGGCGAGTGAAAAACTGTTTTTT
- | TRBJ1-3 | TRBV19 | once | CASNVMGGAGNTIYF | TGTGCCAGTAACGTGATGGGAGGCGCCGGAAACACCATATATTTT
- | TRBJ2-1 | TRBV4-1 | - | CASSPGPNRVGNEQFF | TGCGCCAGCAGCCCTGGCCCGAACAGGGTCGGCAATGAGCAGTTCTTC
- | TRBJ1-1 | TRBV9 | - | CASSDGSGAEAFF | TGTGCCAGCAGCGACGGATCGGGGGCTGAAGCTTTCTTT
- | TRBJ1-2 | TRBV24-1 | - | CATSNSSFSGYTF | TGTGCCACCAGTAATTCAAGCTTTAGTGGCTACACCTTC
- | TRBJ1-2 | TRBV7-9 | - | CASSPRGGYGYTF | TGTGCCAGCAGCCCCAGGGGTGGCTATGGCTACACCTTC
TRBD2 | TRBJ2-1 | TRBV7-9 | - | CASSLKTSGNEQFF | TGTGCCAGCAGCTTAAAGACTAGCGGCAATGAGCAGTTCTTC
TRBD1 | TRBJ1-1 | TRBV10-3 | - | CAIAATGGTEAFF | TGTGCCATCGCCGCAACAGGGGGCACTGAAGCTTTCTTT
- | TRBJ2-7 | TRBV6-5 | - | CASRREGDDYEQYF | TGTGCCAGCAGGCGCGAGGGGGACGACTACGAGCAGTACTTC
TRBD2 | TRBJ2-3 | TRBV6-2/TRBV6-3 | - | CASSYTSGGLPDTQYF | TGTGCCAGCAGTTACACAAGCGGGGGGTTACCAGATACGCAGTATTTT
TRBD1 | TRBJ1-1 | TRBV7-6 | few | CASSPPLRGPGFSNTEAFF | TGTGCCAGCAGCCCCCCCCTGAGGGGGCCGGGGTTCTCGAACACTGAAGCTTTCTTT
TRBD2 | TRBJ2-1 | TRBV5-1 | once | CASSPLAMNEQFF | TGCGCCAGCAGCCCACTAGCGATGAATGAGCAGTTCTTC